The T cell receptor beta chain described here comes from a study of regulatory T cells in long-lasting Graves disease. CDR3 size: 14 residues. The V and J ends lost 4 bases and 8 bases, in that order; junction bases with no gene match: 9. The germline V gene encodes CDR1 KGHDR and CDR2 SFDVKD. Overall study findings and caveats: The study found TRBV28, TRBJ1-2 and TRBJ2-5 favored in persistent disease.

Regarding time point: newly diagnosed GD, antithyroid drugs for less than 3 months. After RNA was extracted from PBMCs, the TCR library was made from it. This clonotype showed up many times. Its antigen is as yet unknown. The authors built TCR beta libraries using iRepertoire HTBI primers and Arm-PCR of CDR3 regions. TCRdb reprocessed the multiplex PCR reads with MiXCR, giving one entry per CDR3 protein. The sample includes more than 450,000 distinct CDR3 sequences, roughly 16% seen only once; the top ten take 9% to 15%. A further study also used this sample, focusing on T cells in Graves' hyperthyroidism and ophthalmopathy.

The rearrangement uses TRBV24-1 and TRBJ1-2; 7 positions match TRBD1. The source material was peripheral blood mononuclear cells (PBMCs), sampled at new diagnosis, from a patient treated with antithyroid drugs. This sequence originates from a man in his forties with Graves disease. The CDR3 reads CATSEPTGDFGYTF. CDR3 nucleotide sequence: TGTGCCACCAGTGAACCCACAGGGGACTTCGGCTACACCTTC.